What follows describes a single T cell receptor beta chain. The data derive from a study of CD8 T cells in Susac syndrome. On the study more broadly: Patients with Susac syndrome were therapy-naive, taking corticosteroids, with some also receiving intravenous immunoglobulin, or taking intravenous immunoglobulin alone at the time their blood was drawn.

The CDR3 contains 17 residues. Germline CDR1 is LNHNV and CDR2 is YYDKDF (reference sequence). Trimming stripped 1 base from V and 0 bases from J, with 10 bases between. TCR beta sequencing was performed on blood CD8+ and CD4+ T cells. Purification of the CD8+ and CD4+ T cells relied on negative isolation, and TEMRA cells underwent FACS enrichment. With random hexamers, about 0.45 to 1 ug RNA was reverse transcribed. A multiplex approach, immunoSEQ multiplex PCR, amplified TCR beta CDR3 across 54 Vbeta and 13 Jbeta. TCRdb re-analysed the immunoSEQ multiplex PCR reads in MiXCR, keeping a single row per CDR3 protein. The data show some 200,000 distinct CDR3 sequences, approximately 94% seen once.

The J gene is TRBJ1-6, the V gene TRBV15; D remains ambiguous. Material: CD4+ T cells from PBMCs. This sequence was found in a human donor with Susac syndrome. The CDR3 sequence is CATSRAVGSSYNSPLHF. Written as DNA, the CDR3 is TGTGCCACCAGCAGAGCAGTAGGCAGCTCCTATAATTCACCCCTCCACTTT.